This TCR beta chain came from a study of blood T cells in healthy people across ages. Through a sample-barcoded 5' primer and a J-beta primer mix, a second PCR was run for roughly 7 to 12 cycles. TCRdb used MiXCR to reprocess the 5' RACE reads, holding one entry per CDR3 protein. The table has over a million distinct CDR3 sequences, 35% to 55% seen once; the top ten hold approximately 17%. The CDR3 is 15 amino acids. The trim removed 4 bases at V and 4 bases at J, leaving 4 bases unmatched. The germline CDR1 and CDR2 sequences are SEHNR and FQNEAQ (reference sequence). The table lists this clonotype with many counts. Antigen unknown. Study-wide findings and caveats: TCR beta diversity correlated strongly with naive T cell percentage.

The specimen was blood. This chain links TRBV7-9 with TRBJ2-1, with 10 bases matching TRBD2. The sequence was obtained from a woman aged 60-70 years in good health. The CDR3 loop is CASSSGTSVYNEQFF. The DNA for the CDR3 is TGTGCCAGCAGCTCAGGGACTAGCGTTTACAATGAGCAGTTCTTC.